This T cell receptor beta chain was recorded in a study of T-cell memory formation after mild COVID-19. At the level of the study: Across donors, TCR clusters were largely donor specific. Whole-study results and caveats: Clones that got smaller from day 15 to 85 had even CD4/CD8, while clones growing later tipped toward CD4+.

This clonotype was counted many times. Its antigen is as yet unknown. The CDR3 loop spans 15 amino acids. Trimming took 3 bases from V and 1 from J, leaving 13 bases between them. The germline V gene has CDR1 WNHNN and CDR2 SYGVQD (reference sequence). It was 5'RACE with constant-segment primers that produced the TCR alpha and TCR beta cDNA libraries, which carried sample barcodes and UMIs. TCRdb called the 5' RACE reads again in MiXCR, with one record for every CDR3 protein. Of roughly 35,000 distinct CDR3 sequences in the sample, just under 8% were seen once. The sample comprised PBMCs or a T cell subset sorted from them (not recorded which). This TCR was recovered from a man between 18 and 29 years old who had mild COVID-19 (a few samples of this study predate the infection). Cell type and time point are not known. The chain has TRBV10-1 and TRBJ2-7; maybe TRBD1 (6 bases). CDR3 in DNA: TGCGCCAGCAGTGACGGACAGCTACCTTCCTACGAGCAGTACTTC. This encodes CASSDGQLPSYEQYF.